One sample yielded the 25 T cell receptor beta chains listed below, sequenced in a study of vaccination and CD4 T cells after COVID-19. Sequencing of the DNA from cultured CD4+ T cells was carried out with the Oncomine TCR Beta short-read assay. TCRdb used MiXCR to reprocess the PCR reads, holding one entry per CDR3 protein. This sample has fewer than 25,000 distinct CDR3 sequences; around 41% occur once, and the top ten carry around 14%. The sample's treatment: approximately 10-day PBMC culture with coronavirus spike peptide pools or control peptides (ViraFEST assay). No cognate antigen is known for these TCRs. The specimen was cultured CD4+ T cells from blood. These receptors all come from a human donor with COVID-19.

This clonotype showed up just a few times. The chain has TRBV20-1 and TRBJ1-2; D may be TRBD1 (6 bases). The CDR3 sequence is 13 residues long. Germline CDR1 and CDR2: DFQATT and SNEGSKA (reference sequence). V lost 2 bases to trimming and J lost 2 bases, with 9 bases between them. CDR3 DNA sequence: TGCAGTGCTAGAAGTGGACAGAACTATGGCTACACCTTC. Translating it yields CSARSGQNYGYTF.

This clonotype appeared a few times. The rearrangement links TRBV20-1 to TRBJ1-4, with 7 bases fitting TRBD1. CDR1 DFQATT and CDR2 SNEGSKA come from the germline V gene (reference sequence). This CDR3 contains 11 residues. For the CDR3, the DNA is TGCAGCGGGACAGAGAATGAAAAACTGTTTTTT. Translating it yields CSGTENEKLFF.

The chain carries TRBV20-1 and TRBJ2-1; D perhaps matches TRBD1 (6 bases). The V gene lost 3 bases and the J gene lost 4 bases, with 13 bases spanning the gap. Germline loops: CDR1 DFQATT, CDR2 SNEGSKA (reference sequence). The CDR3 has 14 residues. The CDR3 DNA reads TGCAGTGCTAGTACCGGGACACCGTACAATGAGCAGTTCTTC. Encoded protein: CSASTGTPYNEQFF.

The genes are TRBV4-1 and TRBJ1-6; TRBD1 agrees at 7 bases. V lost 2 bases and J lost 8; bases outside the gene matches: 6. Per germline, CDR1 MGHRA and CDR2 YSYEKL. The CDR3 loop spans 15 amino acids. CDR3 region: CASSQPDRVDSPLHF. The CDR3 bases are TGCGCCAGCAGCCAACCTGACAGGGTGGATTCACCCCTCCACTTT.

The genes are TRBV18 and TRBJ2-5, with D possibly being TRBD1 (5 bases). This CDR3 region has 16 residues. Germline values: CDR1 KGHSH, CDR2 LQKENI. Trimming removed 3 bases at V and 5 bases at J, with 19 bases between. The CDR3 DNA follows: TGTGCCAGCTCACCGGGGCCCAGAGTAAGGAAGGAGACCCAGTACTTC. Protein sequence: CASSPGPRVRKETQYF.

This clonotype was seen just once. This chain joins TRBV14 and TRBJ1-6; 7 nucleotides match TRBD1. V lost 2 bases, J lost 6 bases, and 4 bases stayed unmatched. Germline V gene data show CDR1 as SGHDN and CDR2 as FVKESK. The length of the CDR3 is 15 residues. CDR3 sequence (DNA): TGTGCCAGCAGCCAATCAGGGGGGGGTAATTCACCCCTCCACTTT. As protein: CASSQSGGGNSPLHF.

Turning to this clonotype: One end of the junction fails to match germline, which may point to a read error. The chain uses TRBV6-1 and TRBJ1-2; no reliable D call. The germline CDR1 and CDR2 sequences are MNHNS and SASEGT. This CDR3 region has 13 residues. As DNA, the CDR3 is TGTGCCAGCAGTGAGGACGGTAACTATAGCTACACCTTC. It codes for CASSEDGNYSYTF.

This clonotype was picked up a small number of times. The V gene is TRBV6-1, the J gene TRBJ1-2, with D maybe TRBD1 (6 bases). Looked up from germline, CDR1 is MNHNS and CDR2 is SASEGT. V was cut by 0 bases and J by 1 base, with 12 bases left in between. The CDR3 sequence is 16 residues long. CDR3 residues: CASSEAGRGLNYGYTF. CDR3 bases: TGTGCCAGCAGTGAAGCTGGCAGGGGACTTAACTATGGCTACACCTTC.

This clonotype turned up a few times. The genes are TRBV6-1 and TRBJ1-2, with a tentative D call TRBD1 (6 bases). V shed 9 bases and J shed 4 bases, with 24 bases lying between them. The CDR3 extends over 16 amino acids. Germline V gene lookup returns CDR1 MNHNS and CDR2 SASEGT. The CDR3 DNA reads TGTGCCAGTCGGGGGGCATACTCACCCCTCGTCTATGGCTACACCTTC. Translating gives CASRGAYSPLVYGYTF.

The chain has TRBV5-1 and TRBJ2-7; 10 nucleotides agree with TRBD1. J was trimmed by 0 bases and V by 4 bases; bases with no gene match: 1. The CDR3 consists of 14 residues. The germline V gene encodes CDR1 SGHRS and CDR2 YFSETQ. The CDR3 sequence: CASSRTGGSYEQYF. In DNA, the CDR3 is TGCGCCAGCAGCAGGACAGGGGGCTCCTACGAGCAGTACTTC.

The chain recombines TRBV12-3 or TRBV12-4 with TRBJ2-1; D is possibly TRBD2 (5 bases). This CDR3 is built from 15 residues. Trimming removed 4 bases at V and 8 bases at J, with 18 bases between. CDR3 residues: CASSSPEGSGYEQFF. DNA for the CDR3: TGTGCCAGCAGTTCCCCCGAGGGAAGTGGTTATGAGCAGTTCTTC.

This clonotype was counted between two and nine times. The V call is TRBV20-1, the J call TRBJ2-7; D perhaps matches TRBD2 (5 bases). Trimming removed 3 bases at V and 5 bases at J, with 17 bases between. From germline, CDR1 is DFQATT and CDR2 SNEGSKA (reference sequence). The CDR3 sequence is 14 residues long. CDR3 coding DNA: TGCAGTGCTAGTGCACCCTCTACTAGAGACGAGCAGTACTTC. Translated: CSASAPSTRDEQYF.

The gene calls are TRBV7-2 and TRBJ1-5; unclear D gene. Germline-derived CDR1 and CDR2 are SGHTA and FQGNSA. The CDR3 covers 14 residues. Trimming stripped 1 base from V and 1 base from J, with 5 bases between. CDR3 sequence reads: CASSLVGSNQPQHF. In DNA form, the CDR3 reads TGTGCCAGCAGCTTAGTCGGGAGCAATCAGCCCCAGCATTTT.

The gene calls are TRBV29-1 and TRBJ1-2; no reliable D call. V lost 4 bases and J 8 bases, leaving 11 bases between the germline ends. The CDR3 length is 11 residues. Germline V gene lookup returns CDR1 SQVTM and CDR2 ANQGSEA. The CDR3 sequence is CSVGVTGGYTF. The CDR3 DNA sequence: TGCAGCGTTGGGGTGACTGGGGGCTACACCTTC.

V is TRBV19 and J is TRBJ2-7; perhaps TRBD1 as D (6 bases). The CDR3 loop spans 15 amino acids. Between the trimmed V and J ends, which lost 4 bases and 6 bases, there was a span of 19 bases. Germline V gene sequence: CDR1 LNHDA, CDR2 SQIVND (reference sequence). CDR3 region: CASSRRGRGRSEQYF. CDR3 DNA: TGTGCCAGTAGTAGAAGGGGCAGGGGACGGAGCGAGCAGTACTTC.

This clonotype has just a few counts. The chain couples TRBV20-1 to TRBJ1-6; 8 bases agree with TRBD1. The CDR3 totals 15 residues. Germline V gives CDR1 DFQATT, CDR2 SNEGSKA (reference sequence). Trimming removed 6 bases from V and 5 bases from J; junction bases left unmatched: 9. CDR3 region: CSATTGAVNNSPLHF. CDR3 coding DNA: TGCAGTGCCACGACAGGGGCGGTTAATAATTCACCCCTCCACTTT.

The CDR3 here is CASSLIQSPNQPQHF. CDR3 in DNA: TGTGCCAGCAGTTTAATCCAGAGTCCCAATCAGCCCCAGCATTTT. The chain employs TRBV12-3 or TRBV12-4 and TRBJ1-5; D not resolved. The germline V and J ends were trimmed by 2 bases and 3 bases, with 11 bases remaining between them. The CDR3 is made up of 15 amino acids.

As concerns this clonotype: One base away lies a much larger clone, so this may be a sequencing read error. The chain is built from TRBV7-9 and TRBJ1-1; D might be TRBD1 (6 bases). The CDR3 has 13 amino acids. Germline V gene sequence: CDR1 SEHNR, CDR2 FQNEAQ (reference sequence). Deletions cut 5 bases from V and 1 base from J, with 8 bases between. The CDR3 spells CASSRGANTEAFF. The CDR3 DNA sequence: TGTGCCAGCAGCCGGGGGGCGAACACTGAAGCTTTCTTT.

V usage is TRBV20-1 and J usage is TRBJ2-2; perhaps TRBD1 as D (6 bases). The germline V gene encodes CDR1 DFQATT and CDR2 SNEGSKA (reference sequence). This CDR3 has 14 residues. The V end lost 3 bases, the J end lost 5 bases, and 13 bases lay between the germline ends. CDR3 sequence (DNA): TGCAGTGCTAGCCCGGGTAGGGGGACCGGGGAGCTGTTTTTT. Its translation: CSASPGRGTGELFF.

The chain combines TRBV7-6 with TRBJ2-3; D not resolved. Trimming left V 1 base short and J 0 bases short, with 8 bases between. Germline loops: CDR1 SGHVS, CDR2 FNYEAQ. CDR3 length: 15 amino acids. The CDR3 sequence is CASSLVDGSTDTQYF. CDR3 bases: TGTGCCAGCAGCTTAGTCGACGGTAGCACAGATACGCAGTATTTT.

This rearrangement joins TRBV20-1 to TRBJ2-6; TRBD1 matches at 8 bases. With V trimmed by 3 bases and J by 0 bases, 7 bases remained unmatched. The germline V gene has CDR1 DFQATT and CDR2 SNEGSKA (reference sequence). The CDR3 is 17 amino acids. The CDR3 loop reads CSASARTGRSGANVLTF. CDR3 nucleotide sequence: TGCAGTGCTAGCGCAAGGACAGGGCGCTCTGGGGCCAACGTCCTGACTTTC.

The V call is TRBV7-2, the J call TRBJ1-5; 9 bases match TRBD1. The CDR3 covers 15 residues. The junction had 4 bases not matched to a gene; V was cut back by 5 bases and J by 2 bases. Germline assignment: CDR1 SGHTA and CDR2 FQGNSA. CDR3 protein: CASSTRQGGNQPQHF. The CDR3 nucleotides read TGTGCCAGCAGCACCCGACAGGGGGGCAATCAGCCCCAGCATTTT.

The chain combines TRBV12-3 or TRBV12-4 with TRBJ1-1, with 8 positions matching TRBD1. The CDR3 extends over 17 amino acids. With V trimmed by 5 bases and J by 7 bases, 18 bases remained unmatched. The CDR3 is CASSPTRGRPPASEAFF. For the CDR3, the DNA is TGTGCCAGCAGTCCGACCAGGGGGCGTCCACCTGCCAGTGAAGCTTTCTTT.

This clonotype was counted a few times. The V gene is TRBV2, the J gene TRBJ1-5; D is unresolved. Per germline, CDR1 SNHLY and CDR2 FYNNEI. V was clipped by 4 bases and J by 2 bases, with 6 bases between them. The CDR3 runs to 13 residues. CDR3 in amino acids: CASSVTGNQPQHF. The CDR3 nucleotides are TGTGCCAGCAGTGTAACCGGCAATCAGCCCCAGCATTTT.

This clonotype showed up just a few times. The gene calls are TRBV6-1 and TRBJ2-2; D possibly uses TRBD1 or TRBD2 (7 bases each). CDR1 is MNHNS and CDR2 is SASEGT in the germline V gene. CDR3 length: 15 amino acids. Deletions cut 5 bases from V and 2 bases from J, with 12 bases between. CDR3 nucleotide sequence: TGTGCCAGCAGTCAGGGGGGGACCAACACCGGGGAGCTGTTTTTT. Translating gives CASSQGGTNTGELFF.